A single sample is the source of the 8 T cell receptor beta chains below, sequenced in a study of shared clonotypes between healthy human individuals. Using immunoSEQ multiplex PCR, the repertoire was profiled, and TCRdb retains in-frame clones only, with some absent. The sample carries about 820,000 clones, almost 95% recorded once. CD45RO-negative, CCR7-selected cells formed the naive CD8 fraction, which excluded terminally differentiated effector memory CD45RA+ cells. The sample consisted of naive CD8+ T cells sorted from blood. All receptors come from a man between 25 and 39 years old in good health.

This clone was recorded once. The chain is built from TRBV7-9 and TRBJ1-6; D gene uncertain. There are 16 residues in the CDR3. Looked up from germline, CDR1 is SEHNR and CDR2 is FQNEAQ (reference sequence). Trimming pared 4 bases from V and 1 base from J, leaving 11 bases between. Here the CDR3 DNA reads TGTGCCAGCAGCTCCACAGACGAGTCCTATAATTCACCCCTCCACTTT. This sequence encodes CASSSTDESYNSPLHF. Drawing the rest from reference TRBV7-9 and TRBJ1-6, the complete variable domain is DTGVSQNPRHKITKRGQNVTFRCDPISEHNRLYWYRQTLGQGPEFLTYFQNEAQLEKSRLLSDRFSAERPKGSFSTLEIQRTEQGDSAMYLCASSSTDESYNSPLHFGNGTRLTVT.

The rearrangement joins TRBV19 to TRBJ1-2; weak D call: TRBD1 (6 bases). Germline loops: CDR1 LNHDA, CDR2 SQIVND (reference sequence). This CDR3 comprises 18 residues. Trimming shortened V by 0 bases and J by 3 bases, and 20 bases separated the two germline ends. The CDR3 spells CASSIEVGAGAGYYGYTF. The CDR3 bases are TGTGCCAGTAGTATAGAGGTTGGGGCAGGGGCCGGCTACTATGGCTACACCTTC.

CDR3 bases: TGTGCCAGCAGTTCCCCCGCGCACAATGAGCAGTTCTTC. Its translation: CASSSPAHNEQFF. The genes are TRBV6-5 and TRBJ2-1; D unclear. Per the germline V gene, CDR1 is MNHEY and CDR2 is SVGAGI. Deletions cut 4 bases from V and 5 bases from J, with 9 bases between. The CDR3 totals 13 residues.

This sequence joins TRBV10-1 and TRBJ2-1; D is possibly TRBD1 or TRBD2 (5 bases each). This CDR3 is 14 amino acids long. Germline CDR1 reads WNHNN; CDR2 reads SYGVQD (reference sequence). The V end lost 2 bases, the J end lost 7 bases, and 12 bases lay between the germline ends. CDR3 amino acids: CASSEGTKANEQFF. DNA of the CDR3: TGCGCCAGCAGTGAGGGGACCAAAGCGAATGAGCAGTTCTTC.

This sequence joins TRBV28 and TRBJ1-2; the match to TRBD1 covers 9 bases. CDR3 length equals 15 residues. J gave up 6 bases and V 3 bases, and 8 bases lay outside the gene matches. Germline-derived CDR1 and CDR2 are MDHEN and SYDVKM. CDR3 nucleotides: TGTGCCAGCAGTTTGGGAACCGGGACAGGGAATGGCTACACCTTC. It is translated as CASSLGTGTGNGYTF.

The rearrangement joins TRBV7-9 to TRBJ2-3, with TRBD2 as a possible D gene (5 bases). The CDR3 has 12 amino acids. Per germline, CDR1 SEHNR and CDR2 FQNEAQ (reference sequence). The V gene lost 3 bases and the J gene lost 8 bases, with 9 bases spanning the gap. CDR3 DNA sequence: TGTGCCAGCAGCTTGAACGGGGTTACGCAGTATTTT. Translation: CASSLNGVTQYF.

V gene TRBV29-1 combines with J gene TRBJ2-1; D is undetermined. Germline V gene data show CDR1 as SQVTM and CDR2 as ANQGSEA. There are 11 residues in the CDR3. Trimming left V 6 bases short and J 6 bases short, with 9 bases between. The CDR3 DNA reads TGCAGCGTGCGGAACCTCAATGAGCAGTTCTTC. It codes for CSVRNLNEQFF.

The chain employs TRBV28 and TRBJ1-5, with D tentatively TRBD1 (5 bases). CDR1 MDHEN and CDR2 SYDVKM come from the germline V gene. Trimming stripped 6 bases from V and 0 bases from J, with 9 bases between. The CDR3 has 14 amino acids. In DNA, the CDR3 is TGTGCCAGCAGGACAGCGTATAGCAATCAGCCCCAGCATTTT. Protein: CASRTAYSNQPQHF.